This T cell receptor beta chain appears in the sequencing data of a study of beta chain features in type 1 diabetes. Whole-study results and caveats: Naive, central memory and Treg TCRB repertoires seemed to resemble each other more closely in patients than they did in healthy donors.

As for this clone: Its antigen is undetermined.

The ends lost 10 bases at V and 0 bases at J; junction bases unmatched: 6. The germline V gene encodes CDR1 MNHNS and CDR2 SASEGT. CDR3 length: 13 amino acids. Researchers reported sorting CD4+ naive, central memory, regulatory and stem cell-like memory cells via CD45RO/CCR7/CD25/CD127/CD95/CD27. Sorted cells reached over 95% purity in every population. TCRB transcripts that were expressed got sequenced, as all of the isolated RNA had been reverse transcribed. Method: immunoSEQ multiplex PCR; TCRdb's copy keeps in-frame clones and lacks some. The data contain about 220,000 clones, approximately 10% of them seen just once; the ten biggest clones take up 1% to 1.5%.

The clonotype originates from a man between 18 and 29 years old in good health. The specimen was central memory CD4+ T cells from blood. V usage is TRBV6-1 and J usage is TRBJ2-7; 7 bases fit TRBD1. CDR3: CATNRGYSYEQYF. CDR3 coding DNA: TGTGCCACCAACAGGGGCTACTCCTACGAGCAGTACTTC.